Below are 26 T cell receptor beta chains sequenced from a single sample in a study of blood T cell repertoires in COVID-19. Generated by immunoSEQ multiplex PCR, the TCRdb table keeps only in-frame clones and is missing some. The sample contains some 46,000 clones, around four fifths of which appear only once. The material sequenced was peripheral blood. These receptors originate from an elderly woman with acute or convalescent COVID-19.

The sample holds a few counts of this clone. The CDR3 sequence is CASSEQGSGNTIYF. In DNA form, the CDR3 reads TGTGCCAGCAGCGAACAGGGGTCTGGAAACACCATATATTTT. The V gene is TRBV3-1 (or the pseudogene TRBV3-2), the J gene TRBJ1-3; 7 bases agree with TRBD1. Germline CDR1 and CDR2: LGHDT and YNNKEL (reference sequence). Trimming took 5 bases from V and 1 from J; bases not matched to a gene: 2. The CDR3 is made up of 14 amino acids.

This clone was counted only a few times. Since the CDR3 does not end with the conserved phenylalanine or tryptophan, this likely comes from a read error. No DNA is shown, since the ends of the CDR3 on it are uncertain; the CDR3 is the one TCRdb lists. V usage is TRBV2 and J usage is TRBJ2-7; the table's D call, TRBD2, has no DNA check behind it. Germline V gene lookup returns CDR1 SNHLY and CDR2 FYNNEI. The CDR3 sequence runs 15 residues, both termini included. The CDR3 loop reads CASSDIAGGSLAFSR.

The V gene is TRBV3-1 (or the pseudogene TRBV3-2), the J gene TRBJ2-7; 13 bases are shared with TRBD2. V was pared by 3 bases and J by 7 bases, with 6 bases of the junction left unmatched. This CDR3 has 15 residues. CDR1 and CDR2 (germline): LGHDT, YNNKEL (reference sequence). CDR3 nucleotides: TGTGCCAGCAGCCAGTACCCGGGACTAGCGGGGGAGCAGTACTTC. Amino acid sequence: CASSQYPGLAGEQYF.

V usage is TRBV7-8 and J usage is TRBJ2-3; 7 positions agree with TRBD1. CDR3 size: 14 residues. V lost 7 bases and J lost 6; bases outside the gene matches: 10. The V gene's germline CDR1 is SGHVS and CDR2 FQNEAQ. CDR3 residues: CASNKDRAYDTQYF. As DNA, the CDR3 is TGTGCCAGCAACAAAGACAGGGCGTACGATACGCAGTATTTT.

In its sample, this clone was seen once. V usage is TRBV5-1 and J usage is TRBJ1-1, with 8 nucleotides matching TRBD1. The CDR3 extends over 17 amino acids. The germline V gene has CDR1 SGHRS and CDR2 YFSETQ. After removal of 4 bases from V and 4 bases from J, the junction contained 15 bases not matched to a gene. In DNA, the CDR3 is TGCGCCAGCAGCGTGGCCCGCCGGACAGGGAGGAGCACTGAAGCTTTCTTT. Protein sequence: CASSVARRTGRSTEAFF.

This rearrangement joins TRBV9 to TRBJ1-2; D call uncertain. Trimming took off 3 bases at V and 7 bases at J, with 10 bases between the two ends. CDR1 is SGDLS, CDR2 YYNGEE, per germline. There are 12 residues in the CDR3. The CDR3 DNA sequence: TGTGCCAGCAGCGCAAATTTAGTTGGCTACACCTTC. As protein: CASSANLVGYTF.

The genes are TRBV3-1 (or the pseudogene TRBV3-2) and TRBJ2-1, with TRBD2 matching over 7 bases. CDR1 and CDR2 from the germline V gene are LGHDT and YNNKEL (reference sequence). V dropped 4 bases and J dropped 8; count of bases not matched to a gene: 17. The CDR3 is 17 residues long. The CDR3 spells CASSPALGSGERDEQFF. Written as DNA, the CDR3 is TGTGCCAGCAGCCCTGCTTTGGGGAGCGGGGAGAGGGATGAGCAGTTCTTC.

The V call is TRBV30, the J call TRBJ1-6; 9 positions agree with TRBD1. CDR1 and CDR2 from the germline V gene are GTSNPN and SVGIG (reference sequence). The junction had 18 bases not matched to a gene; V was cut back by 4 bases and J by 17 bases. CDR3 size: 15 residues. Here the CDR3 reads CAWTKGGTGYRYVHF. For the CDR3, the DNA is TGTGCCTGGACCAAGGGGGGGACAGGGTACCGATATGTCCACTTT.

The V and J genes are TRBV5-1 and TRBJ1-3; D may be TRBD1 (5 bases). V gave up 0 bases and J gave up 0 bases, with 7 bases separating them. The CDR3 has 15 residues. Germline CDR1 SGHRS, CDR2 YFSETQ. CDR3 nucleotides: TGCGCCAGCAGCTTGGAGGGGAACTCTGGAAACACCATATATTTT. Translating it yields CASSLEGNSGNTIYF. Together with reference TRBV5-1 and TRBJ1-3, the CDR3 gives the full variable domain: KAGVTQTPRYLIKTRGQQVTLSCSPISGHRSVSWYQQTPGQGLQFLFEYFSETQRNKGNFPGRFSGRQFSNSRSEMNVSTLELGDSALYLCASSLEGNSGNTIYFGEGSWLTVV.

This clone was seen just once. In DNA, the CDR3 is TGTGCCAGCAGTGTCTTCTTAGCTACAACACGCGCACGAAACACCATATATTTT. Translation: CASSVFLATTRARNTIYF. J is TRBJ1-3 and V is TRBV21-1. TRBV21-1 has pseudogene status. The CDR3 consists of 18 residues.

To note about this clone: Compared with germline, one end of the junction differs, possibly owing to a read error. The rearrangement joins TRBV3-1 (or the pseudogene TRBV3-2) to TRBJ1-2; 9 positions agree with TRBD1. Looked up from germline, CDR1 is LGHDT and CDR2 is YNNKEL (reference sequence). This CDR3 is 14 amino acids long. CDR3 DNA: TGTGCCAGCAGCCAAGAATACTCTACAGGGGGCTTCACCTTC. It translates to CASSQEYSTGGFTF.

The V call is TRBV30, the J call TRBJ1-1; D ambiguous. The CDR3 has 12 amino acids. From germline, CDR1 is GTSNPN and CDR2 SVGIG (reference sequence). V shed 2 bases and J shed 2 bases, with 6 bases lying between them. The CDR3 sequence is CAWSWSNTEAFF. The CDR3 bases are TGTGCCTGGAGTTGGAGCAACACTGAAGCTTTCTTT.

This clone was counted a single time. The chain carries TRBV6-5 and TRBJ2-7; TRBD2 matches at 13 bases. V lost 2 bases to trimming and J lost 7 bases; unmatched junction nucleotides: 5. CDR1 is MNHEY, CDR2 SVGAGI, per germline. This CDR3 contains 15 residues. CDR3 nucleotide sequence: TGTGCCAGCAGTTACCGGACTAGCGGGGGCGGAGAGCAGTACTTC. Translating gives CASSYRTSGGGEQYF.

The gene calls are TRBV12-3 or TRBV12-4 and TRBJ1-1; 7 bases match TRBD1. This CDR3 contains 12 residues. With 3 bases clipped from V and 6 bases from J, the junction kept 1 base outside the gene matches. DNA of the CDR3: TGTGCCAGCAGTTTCGACAGGGCTGAAGCTTTCTTT. Translating it yields CASSFDRAEAFF.

The chain uses TRBV18 and TRBJ1-1; no clear D. The ends were cut back, 2 bases at V and 1 base at J, with 5 bases in the middle. Looked up from germline, CDR1 is KGHSH and CDR2 is LQKENI. The CDR3 contains 13 residues. The CDR3 DNA sequence: TGTGCCAGCTCACCAAACAAGAACACTGAAGCTTTCTTT. Its translation: CASSPNKNTEAFF.

There are a few counts of this clone. The chain is built from TRBV18 and TRBJ2-4; 7 positions agree with TRBD1. Trimming took 4 bases from V and 0 from J; bases not matched to a gene: 12. Germline CDR1 is KGHSH and CDR2 is LQKENI. The CDR3 is made up of 18 amino acids. The CDR3 bases are TGTGCCAGCTCACTAGGTCGTCGACAGGGCGTAGCCAAAAACATTCAGTACTTC. This codes for CASSLGRRQGVAKNIQYF.

This clone occurred once. The rearrangement uses TRBV6-5 and TRBJ1-1; TRBD1 might be the D (6 bases). CDR3 length: 14 amino acids. Germline values: CDR1 MNHEY, CDR2 SVGAGI. Trimming stripped 5 bases from V and 2 bases from J, with 12 bases between. The CDR3 loop is CASSQTGANTEAFF. The CDR3 region has the DNA TGTGCCAGCAGTCAGACAGGCGCTAACACTGAAGCTTTCTTT.

CDR3 sequence (DNA): TGCGCCAGCAGCCTCCCCGACAGGGAGGAAACTGAAGCTTTCTTT. It encodes CASSLPDREETEAFF. V is TRBV4-1 and J is TRBJ1-1, with 7 bases aligning to TRBD1. The length of the CDR3 is 15 residues. The germline CDR1 and CDR2 sequences are MGHRA and YSYEKL. V lost 4 bases and J lost 5; bases outside the gene matches: 10.

In its sample, this clone ranks as medium-sized (0.01 to 0.1%). The V and J genes are TRBV4-2 and TRBJ1-6, with no clear D. Trimming removed 1 base from V and 7 bases from J, with 14 bases in between. From germline, CDR1 is LGHNA and CDR2 YNFKEQ. The CDR3 covers 16 residues. The CDR3 DNA reads TGTGCCAGCAGCCAAGGAAGGGAGGCGGGAAATTCACCCCTCCACTTT. Translated: CASSQGREAGNSPLHF.

This sequence joins TRBV7-9 and TRBJ2-5, with D perhaps matching TRBD1 (6 bases). The germline V gene has CDR1 SEHNR and CDR2 FQNEAQ (reference sequence). The CDR3 loop spans 15 amino acids. Trimming removed 5 bases at V and 5 bases at J, with 18 bases between. The DNA for the CDR3 is TGTGCCAGCAGCCTACCCGGCGGACAGACCGAGACCCAGTACTTC. Residues: CASSLPGGQTETQYF. Based on the CDR3 plus reference TRBV7-9 and TRBJ2-5, the full variable domain is DTGVSQNPRHKITKRGQNVTFRCDPISEHNRLYWYRQTLGQGPEFLTYFQNEAQLEKSRLLSDRFSAERPKGSFSTLEIQRTEQGDSAMYLCASSLPGGQTETQYFGPGTRLLVL.

The chain uses TRBV5-4 and TRBJ2-2; 12 bases fit TRBD2. V shed 2 bases, J shed 7 bases, and the junction held 9 bases outside the gene matches. The germline V gene encodes CDR1 SGHNT and CDR2 YYREEE (reference sequence). The CDR3 length is 17 residues. CDR3 DNA: TGTGCCAGCAGCTTTGCAGGACTAGCGGGGTCGGGCGGGGAGCTGTTTTTT. Its translation is CASSFAGLAGSGGELFF.

The V call is TRBV15, the J call TRBJ2-5, with TRBD2 identical over 9 bases. The CDR3 covers 15 residues. Germline lookup yields CDR1 LNHNV and CDR2 YYDKDF (reference sequence). V shed 2 bases, J shed 4 bases, and the junction held 5 bases outside the gene matches. For the CDR3, the DNA is TGTGCCACCAGCAGACCAAGCGGGGGGAGAGAGACCCAGTACTTC. Translated: CATSRPSGGRETQYF.

This clone showed up just once. The chain carries TRBV6-5 and TRBJ1-2, with D perhaps matching TRBD1 (6 bases). Per the germline V gene, CDR1 is MNHEY and CDR2 is SVGAGI. This CDR3 is 15 amino acids long. V was shortened by 6 bases and J by 3 bases, with 17 bases between the two germline ends. CDR3 protein: CASSSGQPFHYGYTF. CDR3 DNA sequence: TGTGCCAGCAGCTCCGGACAGCCCTTTCACTATGGCTACACCTTC.

The chain recombines TRBV5-1 with TRBJ2-6; tentative D call: TRBD2 (5 bases). Germline lookup yields CDR1 SGHRS and CDR2 YFSETQ. Between the trimmed V and J ends, which lost 3 bases and 0 bases, there was a span of 10 bases. This CDR3 comprises 16 residues. The CDR3 spells CASSSAAGSGANVLTF. The CDR3 coding sequence is TGCGCCAGCAGCTCCGCGGCGGGCTCTGGGGCCAACGTCCTGACTTTC. The full variable domain, completed using reference TRBV5-1 and TRBJ2-6, is KAGVTQTPRYLIKTRGQQVTLSCSPISGHRSVSWYQQTPGQGLQFLFEYFSETQRNKGNFPGRFSGRQFSNSRSEMNVSTLELGDSALYLCASSSAAGSGANVLTFGAGSRLTVL.

The rearrangement joins TRBV5-5 to TRBJ1-1; D call uncertain. This CDR3 is 14 amino acids long. Germline lookup yields CDR1 SGHKS and CDR2 YYEKEE (reference sequence). V was pared by 4 bases and J by 1 base, with 11 bases between. CDR3 in amino acids: CASSPRRGNTEAFF. CDR3 bases: TGTGCCAGCAGCCCGCGCCGGGGGAACACTGAAGCTTTCTTT.

This clone was counted only a few times. The chain has TRBV7-9 and TRBJ2-2, with unresolved D. This CDR3 is 14 amino acids long. The germline V and J ends were trimmed by 0 bases and 6 bases, with 8 bases remaining between them. Germline lookup yields CDR1 SEHNR and CDR2 FQNEAQ (reference sequence). This CDR3 reads CASSLAVSPGELFF. DNA for the CDR3: TGTGCCAGCAGCTTAGCGGTGAGCCCCGGGGAGCTGTTTTTT.